This paragraph covers one TCR beta chain sequence. This sample was taken from a study of cytomegalovirus exposure and HLA in healthy donors. Study background: Later, an analysis reported that the 95 to 150 validation repertoires had used the same platform as the 500 to 750 first-cohort repertoires.

This CDR3 is 15 amino acids long. CDR1 MGHRA and CDR2 YSYEKL come from the germline V gene. Losses at the gene ends were 1 base for V and 6 bases for J; bases not matched to a gene: 8. Produced via immunoSEQ multiplex PCR; TCRdb's table is partial and in-frame only. Of about 270,000 clones listed, 65% to 90% are singletons. This sequence joins TRBV4-1 and TRBJ1-1; 7 bases map to TRBD1. Material: PBMCs. This receptor was identified in a young woman in good health and CMV-seronegative. The CDR3 reads CASSQVPQGVSEAFF. CDR3 sequence (DNA): TGCGCCAGCAGCCAAGTCCCGCAGGGGGTTTCTGAAGCTTTCTTT.